Listed below are T cell receptor beta chains from one sample, sequenced in a study of shared clonotypes between healthy human individuals. The method was immunoSEQ multiplex PCR; TCRdb's version includes in-frame clones alone and lacks a portion of them. The sample contains approximately 650,000 clones, about 95% of which appear only once. Material for sequencing was naive CD8+ T cells sorted from blood. The receptors come from a woman between 25 and 40 years old in good health. Each CDR3 is given with its conserved first and last residue. A D gene is named only where the DNA matches it firmly. Where a row states a size, it is once, few, many or the class of an expanded clone; other rows omit it.

d_gene	v_gene	j_gene	abundance	CDR3aa	CDR3nt
.	TRBV2	TRBJ1-5	.	CASSAGESNQPQHF	TGTGCCAGCAGTGCCGGGGAAAGCAATCAGCCCCAGCATTTT
.	TRBV7-9	TRBJ2-1	once	CASLSRELNYNEQFF	TGTGCCAGTCTAAGCAGGGAACTGAATTACAATGAGCAGTTCTTC
.	TRBV27	TRBJ2-7	.	CASSLDGTYEQYF	TGTGCCAGCAGTTTAGATGGAACCTACGAGCAGTACTTC
.	TRBV5-1	TRBJ1-2	.	CASSTDGPYGYTF	TGCGCCAGCAGCACGGACGGACCCTATGGCTACACCTTC
.	TRBV28	TRBJ2-7	.	CASTDREGSSYEQYF	TGTGCCAGCACGGACCGGGAAGGGAGCTCCTACGAGCAGTACTTC
.	TRBV7-7	TRBJ2-7	few	CASSLGAGAEQYF	TGTGCCAGCAGCTTAGGTGCAGGGGCCGAGCAGTACTTC
.	TRBV20-1	TRBJ2-1	.	CSASEANEQFF	TGCAGTGCTAGCGAAGCAAATGAGCAGTTCTTC
.	TRBV10-3	TRBJ1-1	.	CAIRRDEPDAFF	TGTGCCATCAGAAGGGACGAGCCTGATGCTTTCTTT
TRBD2	TRBV27	TRBJ2-7	once	CASSPLGAGGHSYEQYF	TGTGCCAGCAGCCCTCTGGGGGCGGGAGGCCACTCCTACGAGCAGTACTTC
.	TRBV27	TRBJ1-4	.	CASSLRGTNEKLFF	TGTGCCAGCAGTCTAAGGGGAACTAATGAAAAACTGTTTTTT
TRBD2	TRBV28	TRBJ2-1	.	CASSLLAGGYNEQFF	TGTGCCAGCAGTTTACTAGCGGGAGGTTACAATGAGCAGTTCTTC
TRBD1	TRBV6-1	TRBJ1-5	.	CASIVGTDSNQPQHF	TGTGCCAGCATCGTTGGGACAGATAGCAATCAGCCCCAGCATTTT
TRBD2	TRBV29-1	TRBJ2-2	.	CSVEDAGGTVHGTGELFF	TGCAGCGTTGAAGATGCGGGGGGGACAGTCCACGGCACCGGGGAGCTGTTTTTT
TRBD2	TRBV2	TRBJ2-7	.	CASSDGTSGREFYEQYF	TGTGCCAGCAGTGATGGGACTAGCGGGAGAGAGTTCTACGAGCAGTACTTC
.	TRBV6-4	TRBJ1-3	.	CASSYDGSPGNTIYF	TGTGCCAGCAGTTACGACGGCTCCCCTGGAAACACCATATATTTT
.	TRBV6-5	TRBJ2-1	.	CASSLGGLYNEQFF	TGTGCCAGCAGCCTGGGCGGCTTATACAATGAGCAGTTCTTC
TRBD1	TRBV4-1	TRBJ2-2	.	CASSRTGGSGELFF	TGCGCCAGCAGCCGGACAGGGGGCTCCGGGGAGCTGTTTTTT
.	TRBV23-1	TRBJ2-2	few	CASSHGDPRELFF	TGCGCCAGCAGTCACGGGGATCCCAGGGAGCTGTTTTTT
.	TRBV6-5	TRBJ2-1	.	CASSYGSLGEQFF	TGTGCCAGCAGTTACGGGAGCTTGGGTGAGCAGTTCTTC
.	TRBV5-1	TRBJ2-5	once	CASSFRGHRQETQYF	TGCGCCAGCAGCTTTAGGGGACACCGACAAGAGACCCAGTACTTC
TRBD1	TRBV28	TRBJ1-4	.	CASSWGTGDEKLFF	TGTGCCAGCAGTTGGGGGACAGGGGATGAAAAACTGTTTTTT
.	TRBV5-4	TRBJ2-7	.	CASSSDRHHTYEQYF	TGTGCCAGCAGTTCCGATCGTCATCATACCTACGAGCAGTACTTC
TRBD1	TRBV28	TRBJ2-5	.	CASSLWLGDRGQQETQYF	TGTGCCAGCAGTTTATGGTTGGGGGACAGGGGGCAGCAAGAGACCCAGTACTTC
.	TRBV5-4	TRBJ2-7	.	CAYAGPYEQYF	TGTGCCTACGCGGGCCCGTACGAGCAGTACTTC
TRBD1	TRBV5-4	TRBJ2-1	once	CATTGASYNEQFF	TGTGCAACGACAGGGGCAAGTTACAATGAGCAGTTCTTC
TRBD2	TRBV7-9	TRBJ2-7	.	CASSPSGSYEQYF	TGTGCCAGCAGCCCTAGCGGTTCGTACGAGCAGTACTTC
.	TRBV6-4	TRBJ1-4	.	CASSESGDRRKLFF	TGTGCCAGCAGTGAGTCGGGAGACCGGAGAAAACTGTTTTTT